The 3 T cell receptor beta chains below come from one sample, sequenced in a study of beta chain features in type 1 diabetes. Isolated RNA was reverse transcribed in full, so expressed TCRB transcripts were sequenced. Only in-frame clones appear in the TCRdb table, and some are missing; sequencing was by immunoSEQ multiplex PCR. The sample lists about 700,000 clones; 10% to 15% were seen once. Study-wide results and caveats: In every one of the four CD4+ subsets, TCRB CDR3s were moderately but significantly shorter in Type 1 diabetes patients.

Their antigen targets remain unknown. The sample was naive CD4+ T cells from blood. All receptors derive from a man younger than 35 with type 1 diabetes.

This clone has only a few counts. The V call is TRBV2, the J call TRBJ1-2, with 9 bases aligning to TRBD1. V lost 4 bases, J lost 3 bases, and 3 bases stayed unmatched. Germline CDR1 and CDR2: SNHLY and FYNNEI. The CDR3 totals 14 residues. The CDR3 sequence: CASSAQGADYGYTF. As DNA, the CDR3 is TGTGCCAGCAGTGCACAGGGGGCTGACTATGGCTACACCTTC.

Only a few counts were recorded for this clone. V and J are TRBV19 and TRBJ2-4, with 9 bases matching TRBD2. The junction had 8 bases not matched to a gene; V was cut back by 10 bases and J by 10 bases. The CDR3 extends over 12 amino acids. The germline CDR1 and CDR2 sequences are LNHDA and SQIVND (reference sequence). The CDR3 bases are TGTGCCACCCTCGGTAGCGGGGGAATTCAGTACTTC. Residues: CATLGSGGIQYF. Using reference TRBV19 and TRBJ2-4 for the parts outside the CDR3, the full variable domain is DGGITQSPKYLFRKEGQNVTLSCEQNLNHDAMYWYRQDPGQGLRLIYYSQIVNDFQKGDIAEGYSVSREKKESFPLTVTSAQKNPTAFYLCATLGSGGIQYFGAGTRLSVL.

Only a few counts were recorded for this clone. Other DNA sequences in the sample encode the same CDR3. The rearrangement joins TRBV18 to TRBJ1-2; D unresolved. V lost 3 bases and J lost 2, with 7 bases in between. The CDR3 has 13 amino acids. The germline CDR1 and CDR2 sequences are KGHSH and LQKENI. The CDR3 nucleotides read TGTGCCAGCTCACCCTCAGGAAACTATGGCTACACCTTC. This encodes CASSPSGNYGYTF.